This TCR beta chain was retrieved from a study of beta chain features in type 1 diabetes. The V end lost 4 bases, the J end lost 3 bases, and 15 bases lay between the germline ends. Germline V gives CDR1 SEHNR, CDR2 FQNEAQ (reference sequence). CDR3 length: 16 residues. This clone has a handful of counts. Its antigen remains unidentified. Findings of the study overall: Resolution of whether HLA type affects TCRB rearrangement was not achieved here. Researchers cautioned that cDNA sequencing could over-represent cells with high TCR expression. VDJ junctions in type 1 diabetes patients carried more deletions and fewer insertions. In every one of the four CD4+ subsets, TCRB CDR3s were moderately but significantly shorter in Type 1 diabetes patients.

Every bit of the isolated RNA underwent reverse transcription, so sequencing read expressed TCRB transcripts. Sequenced by immunoSEQ multiplex PCR; TCRdb stores in-frame clones only, minus some. The sample carries under 300,000 clones, roughly 14% recorded once. The rearrangement uses TRBV7-9 and TRBJ2-2; tentatively, D is TRBD1 (8 bases). Source material: naive CD4+ T cells from blood. The clonotype comes from a man aged 25-45 years with type 1 diabetes. CDR3 in amino acids: CASSYRTGRDTGELFF. The DNA of the CDR3 is TGTGCCAGCAGCTACCGGACAGGGAGGGACACCGGGGAGCTGTTTTTT.